This TCR beta chain was obtained from a study of T-cell reconstitution after alpha-beta-depleted transplantation in children. Unique molecular identifiers were incorporated during preparation of the TCRbeta library. Each CDR3 protein gets one entry after TCRdb re-called the PCR reads with MiXCR. The table lists about 480,000 distinct CDR3 sequences, around 13% of them singletons. CDR3 length equals 14 residues. Germline V gene sequence: CDR1 SQVTM, CDR2 ANQGSEA. V was clipped by 4 bases and J by 0 bases, with 10 bases between them. This clonotype was counted ten times or more. V is TRBV29-1 and J is TRBJ1-3, with a weak D call TRBD1 (6 bases). The source of this sequence is a human donor who donated a stem cell graft to a child with combined immunodeficiency. Sequencing was performed on PBMCs from the stem cell graft donor, taken from the stem cell graft. CDR3 nucleotide sequence: TGCAGCGTTGTGGGACAAAACTCTGGAAACACCATATATTTT. This sequence encodes CSVVGQNSGNTIYF.